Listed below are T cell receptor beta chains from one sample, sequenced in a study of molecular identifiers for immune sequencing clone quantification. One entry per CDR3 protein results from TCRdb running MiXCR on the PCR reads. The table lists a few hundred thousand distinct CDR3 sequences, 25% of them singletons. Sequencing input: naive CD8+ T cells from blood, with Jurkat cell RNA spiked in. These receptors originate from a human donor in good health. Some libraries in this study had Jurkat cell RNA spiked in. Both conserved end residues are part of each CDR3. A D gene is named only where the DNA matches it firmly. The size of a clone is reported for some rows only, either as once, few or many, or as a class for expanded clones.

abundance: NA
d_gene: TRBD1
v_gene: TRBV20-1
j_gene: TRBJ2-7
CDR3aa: CSARDGTASSYEQYF
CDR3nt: TGCAGTGCTAGAGACGGGACAGCGAGCTCCTACGAGCAGTACTTC

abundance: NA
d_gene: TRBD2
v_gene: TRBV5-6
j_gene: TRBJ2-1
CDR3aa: CASSSGTSVSSYNEQFF
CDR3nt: TGTGCCAGCAGCTCCGGGACTAGCGTTTCCTCCTACAATGAGCAGTTCTTC

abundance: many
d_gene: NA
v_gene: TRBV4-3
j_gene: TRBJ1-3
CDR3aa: CASSVDTSSGNTIYF
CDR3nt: TGCGCCAGCAGCGTCGACACTTCCTCTGGAAACACCATATATTTT

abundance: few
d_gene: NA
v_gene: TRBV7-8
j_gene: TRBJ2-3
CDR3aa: CASSLALADTQYF
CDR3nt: TGTGCCAGCAGCTTAGCTTTGGCAGATACGCAGTATTTT

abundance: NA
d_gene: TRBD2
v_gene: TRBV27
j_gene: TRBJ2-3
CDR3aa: CASSLVTSGTSSTDTQYF
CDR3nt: TGTGCCAGCAGTTTGGTGACTAGCGGGACCTCTAGCACAGATACGCAGTATTTT

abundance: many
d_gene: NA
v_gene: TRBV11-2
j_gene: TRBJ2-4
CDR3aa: CASSPDYAKNIQYF
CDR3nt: TGTGCCAGCAGCCCCGACTACGCCAAAAACATTCAGTACTTC

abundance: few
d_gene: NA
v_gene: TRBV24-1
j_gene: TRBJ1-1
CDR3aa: CATSDFTGEAFF
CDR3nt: TGTGCCACCAGTGATTTTACGGGTGAAGCTTTCTTT

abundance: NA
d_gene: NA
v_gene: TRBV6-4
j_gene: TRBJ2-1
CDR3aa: CASSDPSVGREQFF
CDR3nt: TGTGCCAGCAGTGACCCATCGGTCGGTCGTGAGCAGTTCTTC

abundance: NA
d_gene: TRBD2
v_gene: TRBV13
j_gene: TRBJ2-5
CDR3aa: CASSQGTSGLNQETQYF
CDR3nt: TGTGCCAGCAGCCAAGGTACTAGCGGGTTGAACCAAGAGACCCAGTACTTC

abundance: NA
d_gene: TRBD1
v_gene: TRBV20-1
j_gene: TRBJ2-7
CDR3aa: CSARVGQGKNEQYF
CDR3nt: TGCAGTGCTAGAGTAGGACAGGGAAAGAACGAGCAGTACTTC

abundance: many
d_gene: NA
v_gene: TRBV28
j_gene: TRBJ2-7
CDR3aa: CASSLEESSYEQYF
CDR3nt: TGTGCCAGCAGTTTGGAGGAAAGCTCCTACGAGCAGTACTTC

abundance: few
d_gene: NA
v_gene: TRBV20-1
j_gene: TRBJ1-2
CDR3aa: CSASNPREVRGYGYTF
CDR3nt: TGCAGTGCTAGCAATCCGCGCGAGGTTCGGGGCTATGGCTACACCTTC

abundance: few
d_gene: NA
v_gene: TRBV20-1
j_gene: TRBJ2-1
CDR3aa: CSARPLAGSSYNEQFF
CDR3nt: TGCAGTGCTCGTCCTTTGGCGGGGTCCTCCTACAATGAGCAGTTCTTC

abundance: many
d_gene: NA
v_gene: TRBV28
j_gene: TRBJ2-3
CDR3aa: CASSSEAVNTQYF
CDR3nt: TGTGCCAGCAGCTCCGAGGCGGTAAATACGCAGTATTTT

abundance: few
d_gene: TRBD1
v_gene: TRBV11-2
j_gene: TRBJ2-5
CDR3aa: CASSKDRGSGETQYF
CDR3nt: TGTGCCAGCAGCAAGGACAGGGGGTCAGGGGAGACCCAGTACTTC

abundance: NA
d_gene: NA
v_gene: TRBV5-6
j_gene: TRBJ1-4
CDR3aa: CASSLGALNGKLFF
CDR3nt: TGTGCCAGCAGCTTGGGGGCCCTTAATGGAAAACTGTTTTTT

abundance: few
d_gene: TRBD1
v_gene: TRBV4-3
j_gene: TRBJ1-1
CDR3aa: CASSQGQGARDTEAFF
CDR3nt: TGCGCCAGCAGCCAGGGACAGGGGGCTAGAGACACTGAAGCTTTCTTT

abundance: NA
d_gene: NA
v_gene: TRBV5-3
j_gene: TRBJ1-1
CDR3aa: CATAMGVNSMNTEAFF
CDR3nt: TGTGCTACTGCAATGGGGGTAAACAGCATGAACACTGAAGCTTTCTTT

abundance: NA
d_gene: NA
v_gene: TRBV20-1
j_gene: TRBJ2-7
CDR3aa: CSARDSHTYEQYF
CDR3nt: TGCAGTGCTAGAGATAGCCATACCTACGAGCAGTACTTC

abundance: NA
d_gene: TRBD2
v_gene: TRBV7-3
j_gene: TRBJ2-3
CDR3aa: CASSLGLAVSTDTQYF
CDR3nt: TGTGCCAGCAGCTTAGGCCTAGCGGTGAGCACAGATACGCAGTATTTT

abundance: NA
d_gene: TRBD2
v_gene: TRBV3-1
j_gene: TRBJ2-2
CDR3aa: CASSFGGDTGELFF
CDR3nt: TGTGCCAGCAGTTTTGGGGGGGACACCGGGGAGCTGTTTTTT

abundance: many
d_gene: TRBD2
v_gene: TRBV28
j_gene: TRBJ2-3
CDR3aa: CASSIVLAGGEATQYF
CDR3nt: TGTGCCAGCAGTATAGTACTAGCGGGGGGGGAGGCTACGCAGTATTTT

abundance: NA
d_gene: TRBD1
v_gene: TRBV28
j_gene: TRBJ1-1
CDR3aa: CASSLRQGSEALF
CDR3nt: TGTGCGAGCAGTTTGCGACAGGGGAGTGAAGCTCTCTTT

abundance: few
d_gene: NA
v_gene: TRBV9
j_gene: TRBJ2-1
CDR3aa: CASSNRAASSYNEQFF
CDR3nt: TGTGCCAGCAGTAACAGGGCCGCGAGCTCCTACAATGAGCAGTTCTTC

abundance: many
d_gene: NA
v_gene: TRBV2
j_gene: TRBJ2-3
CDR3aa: CASSDTDGSTDTQYF
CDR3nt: TGTGCCAGCAGTGACACAGACGGAAGCACAGATACGCAGTATTTT

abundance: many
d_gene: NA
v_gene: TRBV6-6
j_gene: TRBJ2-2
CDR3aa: CASSYSPGAHIQTGELFF
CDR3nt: TGTGCCAGCAGTTACTCCCCCGGAGCCCACATACAAACCGGGGAGCTGTTTTTT

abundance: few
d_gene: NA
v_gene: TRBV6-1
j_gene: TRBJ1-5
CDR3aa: CASSEALGLNQPQHF
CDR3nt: TGTGCCAGCAGTGAAGCGCTAGGGCTTAATCAGCCCCAGCATTTT

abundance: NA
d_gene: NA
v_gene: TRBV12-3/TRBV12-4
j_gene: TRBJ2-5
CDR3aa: CASSPAPDSQETQYF
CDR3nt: TGTGCCAGCAGTCCAGCCCCGGACAGCCAAGAGACCCAGTACTTC

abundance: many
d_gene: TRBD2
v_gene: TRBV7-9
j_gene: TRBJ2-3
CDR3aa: CASSQLAGVSDTQYF
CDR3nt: TGTGCCAGCAGCCAGCTAGCGGGAGTTTCAGATACGCAGTATTTT

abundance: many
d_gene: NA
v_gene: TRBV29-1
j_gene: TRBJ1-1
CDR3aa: CSVDRDTEAFF
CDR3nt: TGCAGCGTTGACCGGGACACTGAAGCTTTCTTT

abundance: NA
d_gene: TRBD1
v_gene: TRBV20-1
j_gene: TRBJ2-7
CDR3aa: CSARGGQGRTYEQYF
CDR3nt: TGCAGTGCTAGGGGCGGACAGGGAAGAACCTACGAGCAGTACTTC

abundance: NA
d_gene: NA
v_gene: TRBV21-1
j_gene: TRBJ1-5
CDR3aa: CASSRRANQPQQF
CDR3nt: TGTGCCAGCAGCAGGAGGGCAAATCAGCCCCAGCAATTT

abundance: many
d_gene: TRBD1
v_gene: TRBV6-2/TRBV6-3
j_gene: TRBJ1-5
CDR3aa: CASTKGQGIWPQHF
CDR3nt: TGTGCCAGCACCAAAGGACAGGGAATTTGGCCCCAGCATTTT

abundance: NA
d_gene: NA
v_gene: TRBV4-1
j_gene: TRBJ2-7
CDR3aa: CASSQPQETTYEQYF
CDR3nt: TGCGCCAGCAGCCAACCACAAGAGACTACCTACGAGCAGTACTTC

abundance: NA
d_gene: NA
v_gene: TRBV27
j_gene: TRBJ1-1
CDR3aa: CASSFPGFGGTEAFF
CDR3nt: TGTGCCAGCAGTTTTCCTGGGTTTGGAGGCACTGAAGCTTTCTTT

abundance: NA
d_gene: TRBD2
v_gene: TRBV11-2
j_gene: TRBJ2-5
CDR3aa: CASSEGGFQETQYF
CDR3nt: TGTGCCAGCAGCGAGGGAGGGTTCCAAGAGACCCAGTACTTC

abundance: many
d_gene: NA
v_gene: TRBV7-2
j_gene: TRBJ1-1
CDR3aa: CASSLLMNTEAFF
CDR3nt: TGTGCCAGCAGCTTATTAATGAACACTGAAGCTTTCTTT

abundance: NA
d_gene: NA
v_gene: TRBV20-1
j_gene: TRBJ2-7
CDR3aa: CSARKRSSYEQYF
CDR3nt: TGCAGTGCTAGGAAAAGGAGCTCCTACGAGCAGTACTTC

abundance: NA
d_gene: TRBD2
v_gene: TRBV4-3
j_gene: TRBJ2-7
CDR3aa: CASSQGQRGLGYGQYF
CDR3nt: TGCGCCAGCAGCCAAGGTCAGCGGGGGTTAGGCTACGGGCAGTACTTC

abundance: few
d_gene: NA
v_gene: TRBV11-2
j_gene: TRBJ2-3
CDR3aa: CASSLDFRSTDTQYF
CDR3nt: TGTGCCAGCAGCTTAGATTTCAGATCCACAGATACGCAGTATTTT

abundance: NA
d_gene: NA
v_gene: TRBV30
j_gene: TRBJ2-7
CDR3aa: CAWSDPPGYEQYF
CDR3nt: TGTGCCTGGAGTGATCCCCCGGGGTACGAGCAGTACTTC

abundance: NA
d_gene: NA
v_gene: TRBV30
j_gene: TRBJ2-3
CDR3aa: CAWSVSALSTDTQYF
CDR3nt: TGTGCCTGGAGTGTGAGTGCCTTGAGCACAGATACGCAGTATTTT

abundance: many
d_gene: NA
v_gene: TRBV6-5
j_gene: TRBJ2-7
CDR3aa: CASSYTNRDYEQYF
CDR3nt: TGTGCCAGCAGTTACACAAACAGGGACTACGAGCAGTACTTC

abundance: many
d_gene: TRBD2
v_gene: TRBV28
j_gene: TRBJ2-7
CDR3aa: CASSPTSGRAYEQYF
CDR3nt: TGTGCCAGCAGTCCGACTAGCGGGAGGGCCTACGAGCAGTACTTC

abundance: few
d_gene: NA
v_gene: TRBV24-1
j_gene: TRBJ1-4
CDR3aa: CATSDSDPEKLFF
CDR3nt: TGTGCCACCAGTGATTCTGATCCTGAAAAACTGTTTTTT

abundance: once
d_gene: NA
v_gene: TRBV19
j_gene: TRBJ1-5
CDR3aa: CASSIEAVWGARPPHF
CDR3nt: TGTGCCAGTAGTATAGAGGCGGTATGGGGGGCACGGCCCCCGCATTTT

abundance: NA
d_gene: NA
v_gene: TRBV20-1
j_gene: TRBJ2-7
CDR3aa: CSARDRGSPHEQYF
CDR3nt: TGCAGTGCTAGAGATCGAGGGAGCCCCCACGAGCAGTACTTC

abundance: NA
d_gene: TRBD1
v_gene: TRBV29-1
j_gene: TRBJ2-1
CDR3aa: CSVDRGQTYNEQFF
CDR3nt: TGCAGCGTGGACAGGGGGCAAACCTACAATGAGCAGTTCTTC

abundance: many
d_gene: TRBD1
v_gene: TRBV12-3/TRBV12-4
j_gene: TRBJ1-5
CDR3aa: CASTSGTVNQPQHF
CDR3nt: TGTGCCAGCACAAGCGGGACAGTCAATCAGCCCCAGCATTTT

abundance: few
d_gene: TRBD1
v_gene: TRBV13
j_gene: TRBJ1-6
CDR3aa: CASSNRGGSYNSPLHF
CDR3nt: TGTGCCAGCAGCAACAGGGGAGGGTCCTATAATTCACCCCTCCACTTT

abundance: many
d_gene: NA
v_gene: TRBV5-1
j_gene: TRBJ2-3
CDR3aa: CASSLYLTDTQYF
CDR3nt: TGCGCCAGCAGCTTGTATCTCACAGATACGCAGTATTTT

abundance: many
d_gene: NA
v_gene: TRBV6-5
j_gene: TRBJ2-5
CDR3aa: CASSYQTGQETQYF
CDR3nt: TGTGCCAGCAGTTACCAGACAGGACAAGAGACCCAGTACTTC

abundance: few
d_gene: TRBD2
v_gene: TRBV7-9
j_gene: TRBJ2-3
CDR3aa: CAAGAGTDTQYF
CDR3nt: TGTGCAGCGGGAGCTGGCACAGATACGCAGTATTTT